Below, 31 T cell receptor beta chains from the same sample are listed, as sequenced in a study of cytomegalovirus exposure and HLA in healthy donors. Primers for the PCR totalled 60 Vbeta and 13 Jbeta. The repertoire was sequenced with immunoSEQ multiplex PCR; TCRdb's copy has only in-frame clones and lacks some. Of 180,000 or so clones in the sample, approximately 80% were seen once. The specimen was PBMCs. These receptors originate from a woman aged 18-29 years in good health and CMV-seropositive.

This clone was found once. DNA of the CDR3: TGTGCCAGCAGCTACCTTAGCGGGGAGATAGAGACCCAGTACTTC. It is translated as CASSYLSGEIETQYF. The chain links TRBV5-6 to TRBJ2-5, with 8 bases matching TRBD2. Germline-derived CDR1 and CDR2 are SGHDT and YYEEEE. The junction had 8 bases not matched to a gene; V was cut back by 3 bases and J by 4 bases. The CDR3 has 15 residues.

This clone has only one observation. This CDR3 is CASSFTDIRATPYEQYF. DNA for the CDR3: TGTGCCAGCAGTTTCACCGATATCAGGGCTACCCCCTACGAGCAGTACTTC. The chain recombines TRBV28 with TRBJ2-7; the D gene is possibly TRBD1 (5 bases). The ends were cut back, 3 bases at V and 2 bases at J, with 20 bases in the middle. The CDR3 length is 17 residues. Germline-derived CDR1 and CDR2 are MDHEN and SYDVKM.

The rearrangement links TRBV6-1 to TRBJ1-5, with a possible D match to TRBD1 (5 bases). Germline CDR1 reads MNHNS; CDR2 reads SASEGT. The CDR3 sequence is 18 residues long. Trimming pared 4 bases from V and 0 bases from J, leaving 19 bases between. The chain's CDR3 is CASSGAGQGDHSNQPQHF. DNA of the CDR3: TGTGCCAGCAGTGGGGCGGGGCAGGGAGACCATAGCAATCAGCCCCAGCATTTT.

The genes are TRBV10-1 and TRBJ2-5, with D possibly matching TRBD2 (6 bases). The CDR3 runs 14 residues. CDR1 WNHNN and CDR2 SYGVQD come from the germline V gene (reference sequence). V gave up 11 bases and J gave up 0 bases, with 16 bases separating them. CDR3 DNA: TGCGCCGGATGGGGGGAGAAATACCAAGAGACCCAGTACTTC. Its translation is CAGWGEKYQETQYF.

The sample holds a few counts of this clone. The chain joins TRBV28 to TRBJ1-2; no firm D call. This CDR3 is 15 amino acids long. The V end was cut by 5 bases, the J end by 0 bases, with 13 bases between. Germline V CDR1 and CDR2: MDHEN, SYDVKM. CDR3 DNA sequence: TGTGCCAGCAGTAACCACAACGGAGCTAACTATGGCTACACCTTC. This gives the protein CASSNHNGANYGYTF.

V usage is TRBV7-9 and J usage is TRBJ1-4; no reliable D call. Germline CDR1 reads SEHNR; CDR2 reads FQNEAQ (reference sequence). The CDR3 runs to 13 residues. Trimming pared 4 bases from V and 4 bases from J, leaving 7 bases between. CDR3 sequence reads: CASSSRVNEKLFF. The CDR3 DNA reads TGTGCCAGCAGCTCCCGAGTTAATGAAAAACTGTTTTTT. The variable domain in full, completed from reference TRBV7-9 and TRBJ1-4, reads DTGVSQNPRHKITKRGQNVTFRCDPISEHNRLYWYRQTLGQGPEFLTYFQNEAQLEKSRLLSDRFSAERPKGSFSTLEIQRTEQGDSAMYLCASSSRVNEKLFFGSGTQLSVL.

Only a few counts were recorded for this clone. V usage is TRBV7-3 and J usage is TRBJ1-6; tentatively, D is TRBD1 (5 bases). The CDR3 spans 17 residues. Germline CDR1 is SGHTA and CDR2 is FQGTGA. V shed 5 bases and J shed 1 base, with 15 bases lying between them. The DNA of the CDR3 is TGTGCCAGCAGCCCGTGGACACTGGTGTCCTATAATTCACCCCTCCACTTT. Translating it yields CASSPWTLVSYNSPLHF.

V is TRBV5-8 and J is TRBJ2-3; 8 nucleotides match TRBD1. The CDR3 consists of 14 residues. The trim removed 2 bases at V and 1 base at J, leaving 0 bases unmatched. The germline V gene has CDR1 SGHTS and CDR2 YDEGEE. CDR3 protein: CASSLQGGTDTQYF. CDR3 in DNA: TGTGCCAGCAGCTTACAGGGGGGCACAGATACGCAGTATTTT.

This rearrangement joins TRBV2 to TRBJ2-5; tentatively, D is TRBD1 (6 bases). The V and J ends lost 6 bases and 1 base respectively, with 12 bases between them. Per the germline V gene, CDR1 is SNHLY and CDR2 is FYNNEI. This CDR3 has 14 amino acids. As DNA, the CDR3 is TGTGCCAGCAGCCCTGCGGACAGCCAAGAGACCCAGTACTTC. Amino acids: CASSPADSQETQYF.

The chain employs TRBV7-6 and TRBJ2-3; 8 nucleotides line up with TRBD2. The CDR3 length is 14 residues. CDR1 SGHVS and CDR2 FNYEAQ come from the germline V gene. V shed 6 bases and J 1 base; nucleotides not matched to a gene: 3. The CDR3 coding sequence is TGTGCCAGCAGGCCGGGACTAGGCACAGATACGCAGTATTTT. Translated, it gives CASRPGLGTDTQYF. Full variable domain (remainder filled in from reference TRBV7-6 and TRBJ2-3): GAGVSQSPRYKVTKRGQDVALRCDPISGHVSLYWYRQALGQGPEFLTYFNYEAQQDKSGLPNDRFSAERPEGSISTLTIQRTEQRDSAMYRCASRPGLGTDTQYFGPGTRLTVL.

V usage is TRBV11-3 and J usage is TRBJ2-4; 9 positions match TRBD1. Germline V CDR1 and CDR2: SGHNT, YENEEA. Trimming removed 6 bases from V and 8 bases from J; junction bases left unmatched: 8. This CDR3 contains 14 residues. This CDR3 reads CASSRDRVTYIQYF. The DNA of the CDR3 is TGTGCCAGCAGTCGGGACAGGGTTACGTACATTCAGTACTTC.

The chain has TRBV5-1 and TRBJ1-2; D may be TRBD1 (5 bases). V lost 0 bases, J lost 8 bases, and 11 bases lay in between. The germline V gene encodes CDR1 SGHRS and CDR2 YFSETQ. This CDR3 region has 13 residues. The CDR3 nucleotides read TGCGCCAGCAGCTTGGGTAGGGGTTCAGGCTACACCTTC. It encodes CASSLGRGSGYTF.

The J gene is TRBJ2-3, the V gene TRBV7-7; 8 bases fit TRBD2. V trimming: 3 bases; J trimming: 4 bases; junction bases outside the gene matches: 6. Germline V lookup: CDR1 SSHAT, CDR2 FNYEAQ (reference sequence). CDR3 length: 15 residues. This CDR3 is CASSLAGGLPDTQYF. The CDR3 DNA reads TGTGCCAGCAGCTTGGCGGGGGGCCTGCCAGATACGCAGTATTTT.

In this sample, this clone turned up once. The chain employs TRBV30 and TRBJ2-7; 8 bases are shared with TRBD2. V shed 4 bases, J shed 9 bases, and the junction held 8 bases outside the gene matches. The CDR3 spans 12 residues. CDR1 and CDR2 from the germline V gene are GTSNPN and SVGIG (reference sequence). Written as DNA, the CDR3 is TGTGCCTGGACGGGAGGGTCTACGGGGCAGTACTTC. Translation gives CAWTGGSTGQYF.

The chain joins TRBV29-1 to TRBJ2-5; a possible D gene is TRBD1 (6 bases). V was pared by 6 bases and J by 3 bases, with 11 bases between. The CDR3 extends over 12 amino acids. CDR1 and CDR2 from the germline V gene are SQVTM and ANQGSEA. The CDR3 coding sequence is TGCAGCGTAGACACAGGGAAAGAGACCCAGTACTTC. Residues: CSVDTGKETQYF.

The gene calls are TRBV29-1 and TRBJ2-1, with 9 bases identical to TRBD1. Germline V gene sequence: CDR1 SQVTM, CDR2 ANQGSEA. The trim removed 2 bases at V and 4 bases at J, leaving 15 bases unmatched. This CDR3 has 18 residues. CDR3 loop: CSVELDRGEVAPYNEQFF. CDR3 sequence (DNA): TGCAGCGTTGAACTGGACAGGGGTGAGGTAGCTCCGTACAATGAGCAGTTCTTC.

V is TRBV5-4 and J is TRBJ2-1; 8 bases fit TRBD2. CDR3 length: 16 residues. Germline lookup yields CDR1 SGHNT and CDR2 YYREEE (reference sequence). With 7 bases clipped from V and 0 bases from J, the junction kept 9 bases outside the gene matches. The CDR3 here is CASAAPGTSSYNEQFF. DNA for the CDR3: TGTGCCAGCGCGGCGCCCGGGACTAGCTCCTACAATGAGCAGTTCTTC.

This clone was seen only a few times. The genes are TRBV5-6 and TRBJ2-1; perhaps TRBD2 as D (5 bases). The CDR3 is 13 residues long. CDR1 and CDR2 (germline): SGHDT, YYEEEE. V lost 3 bases and J lost 5, with 9 bases in between. CDR3 nucleotides: TGTGCCAGCAGCTGGAGGCTAAACAATGAGCAGTTCTTC. Encoded protein: CASSWRLNNEQFF. Filled out from reference TRBV5-6 and TRBJ2-1, the complete variable domain reads DAGVTQSPTHLIKTRGQQVTLRCSPKSGHDTVSWYQQALGQGPQFIFQYYEEEERQRGNFPDRFSGHQFPNYSSELNVNALLLGDSALYLCASSWRLNNEQFFGPGTRLTVL.

To note about this clone: Other DNA variants within this sample encode the same CDR3. The genes are TRBV5-1 and TRBJ2-5, with no clear D. Germline CDR1 is SGHRS and CDR2 is YFSETQ. V lost 0 bases, J lost 3 bases, and 6 bases lay in between. The CDR3 length is 13 residues. As DNA, the CDR3 is TGCGCCAGCAGCTTGGGAACAGAAGAGACCCAGTACTTC. Translation: CASSLGTEETQYF.

This chain uses TRBV29-1 with TRBJ2-5; D unresolved. This CDR3 is built from 12 residues. The V end lost 4 bases, the J end lost 5 bases, and 11 bases lay between the germline ends. Germline assignment: CDR1 SQVTM and CDR2 ANQGSEA. The DNA of the CDR3 is TGCAGCGTTGTCGCGACAACGGAGACCCAGTACTTC. Amino acids: CSVVATTETQYF.

The rearrangement links TRBV7-2 to TRBJ2-1, with D perhaps matching TRBD2 (5 bases). CDR1 and CDR2 (germline): SGHTA, FQGNSA. V was clipped by 5 bases and J by 5 bases, with 16 bases between them. This CDR3 comprises 15 residues. The CDR3 DNA reads TGTGCCAGCAGCCCAGACTACCTGAGGAACAATGAGCAGTTCTTC. Translating it yields CASSPDYLRNNEQFF.

V is TRBV15 and J is TRBJ2-3; D is unclear. Trimming removed 1 base from V and 0 bases from J, with 5 bases in between. From germline, CDR1 is LNHNV and CDR2 YYDKDF (reference sequence). The CDR3 loop spans 14 amino acids. CDR3 amino acids: CATSRVTSTDTQYF. The CDR3 coding sequence is TGTGCCACCAGCAGAGTGACAAGCACAGATACGCAGTATTTT.

The rearrangement uses TRBV5-6 and TRBJ2-1; 8 nucleotides agree with TRBD1. Germline assignment: CDR1 SGHDT and CDR2 YYEEEE. The V segment lost 2 bases and the J segment 10 bases; nucleotides outside the gene matches: 11. The CDR3 length is 15 residues. The CDR3 sequence: CASSFLSGQVKEQFF. The CDR3 region has the DNA TGTGCCAGCAGCTTTTTATCGGGACAGGTCAAGGAGCAGTTCTTC.

The chain couples TRBV7-9 to TRBJ1-1, with 7 positions matching TRBD1. With 5 bases clipped from V and 3 bases from J, the junction kept 9 bases outside the gene matches. CDR1 and CDR2 from the germline V gene are SEHNR and FQNEAQ (reference sequence). This CDR3 has 15 residues. This chain's CDR3 is CASSPGQQLYTEAFF. The CDR3 region has the DNA TGTGCCAGCAGCCCGGGACAGCAACTCTACACTGAAGCTTTCTTT.

Details on this clone: One end of the junction varies from germline; a read error may be responsible. This chain uses TRBV13 with TRBJ1-2; D not certain. The CDR3 loop spans 14 amino acids. Germline-derived CDR1 and CDR2 are PRHDT and FYEKMQ (reference sequence). CDR3 DNA: TGTGCCAGCAGCCTAGGACGGAGTAACTATGGCTACACCTTC. It is translated as CASSLGRSNYGYTF.

This chain connects TRBV20-1 to TRBJ2-1; TRBD1 is a possible D gene (6 bases). V lost 3 bases to trimming and J lost 8 bases, with 8 bases between them. This CDR3 is built from 11 residues. Per germline, CDR1 DFQATT and CDR2 SNEGSKA (reference sequence). As DNA, the CDR3 is TGCAGTGCTAGCAGGGGTTATGAGCAGTTCTTC. Amino acids: CSASRGYEQFF.

V gene TRBV30 combines with J gene TRBJ1-4; D is uncertain. Germline V CDR1 and CDR2: GTSNPN, SVGIG (reference sequence). The germline V and J ends were trimmed by 4 bases and 8 bases, with 17 bases remaining between them. This CDR3 is built from 14 residues. The CDR3 sequence is CAWNTSPEPEKLFF. In DNA form, the CDR3 reads TGTGCCTGGAACACCTCCCCGGAGCCCGAAAAACTGTTTTTT.

The rearrangement links TRBV5-4 to TRBJ2-7; 10 positions match TRBD2. The CDR3 extends over 15 amino acids. Germline assignment: CDR1 SGHNT and CDR2 YYREEE (reference sequence). The junction had 2 bases not matched to a gene; V was cut back by 1 base and J by 1 base. As DNA, the CDR3 is TGTGCCAGCAGCTTGCCACTAGCGGGGTCCTACGAGCAGTACTTC. It codes for CASSLPLAGSYEQYF.

The chain links TRBV4-1 to TRBJ1-1; 9 bases are a match to TRBD1. The length of the CDR3 is 15 residues. CDR1 MGHRA and CDR2 YSYEKL come from the germline V gene. V shed 5 bases, J shed 1 base, and the junction held 5 bases outside the gene matches. The CDR3 sequence is CASSYWDRENTEAFF. The CDR3 DNA sequence: TGCGCCAGCAGCTATTGGGACAGGGAGAACACTGAAGCTTTCTTT.

This sequence joins TRBV15 and TRBJ1-6; D unresolved. V was cut by 0 bases and J by 7 bases, with 7 bases left in between. CDR1 and CDR2 (germline): LNHNV, YYDKDF (reference sequence). This CDR3 is 14 amino acids long. In nucleotides, the CDR3 is TGTGCCACCAGCAGAGAGGCCCGAAATTCACCCCTCCACTTT. Protein product: CATSREARNSPLHF.

This clone was picked up a small number of times. The chain uses TRBV27 and TRBJ1-3, with a tentative D call TRBD1 (5 bases). The ends were cut back, 2 bases at V and 4 bases at J, with 12 bases in the middle. The CDR3 has 15 amino acids. Germline V gene lookup returns CDR1 MNHEY and CDR2 SMNVEV (reference sequence). As DNA, the CDR3 is TGTGCCAGCAGTTTAGCAAGGGGATTCGGAAACACCATATATTTT. This gives the protein CASSLARGFGNTIYF.